This TCR beta chain appears in the sequencing data of a study of breast tumors, draining lymph nodes, adjacent tissues. General study findings and limits: Tumor and nontumor repertoires were significantly more similar in luminal-like than in basal-like breast cancer. Data fit most tumor T cells coming from lymph node, expanding in tumor.

TCRdb redid the calling of the multiplex PCR reads with MiXCR, one entry per CDR3 protein. The top ten clones hold 1.4% of a sample with about 230,000 distinct CDR3 sequences, approximately 31% of them seen once. This clonotype has ten or more counts. Its antigen is unidentified. V was cut by 0 bases and J by 4 bases, with 4 bases left in between. The CDR3 extends over 12 amino acids. The V gene's germline CDR1 is SGHRS and CDR2 YFSETQ. Axillary draining lymph nodes of breast cancer patients supplied the node samples. This TCR derives from a female donor with breast cancer. Some clones in this sample may be carry-over from other donors' samples. Sequencing was done on a sample of axillary lymph node tissue. The chain recombines TRBV5-1 with TRBJ1-1; D gene unclear. For the CDR3, the DNA is TGCGCCAGCAGCTTGGGGCTCACTGAAGCTTTCTTT. Translation: CASSLGLTEAFF.